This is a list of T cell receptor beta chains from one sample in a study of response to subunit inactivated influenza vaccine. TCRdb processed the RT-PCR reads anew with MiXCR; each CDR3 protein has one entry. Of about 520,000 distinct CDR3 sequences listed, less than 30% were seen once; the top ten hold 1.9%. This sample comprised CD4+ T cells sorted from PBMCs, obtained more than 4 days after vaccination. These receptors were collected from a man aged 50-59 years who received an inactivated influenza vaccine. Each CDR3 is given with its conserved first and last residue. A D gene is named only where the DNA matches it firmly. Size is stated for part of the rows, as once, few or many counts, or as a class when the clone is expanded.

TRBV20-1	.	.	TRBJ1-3	CSASGYSGVSGNTIYF	TGCAGTGCTAGTGGATACTCAGGGGTCTCTGGAAACACCATATATTTT
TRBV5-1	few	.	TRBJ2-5	CASSPDVGWETQYF	TGCGCCAGCAGCCCTGACGTGGGTTGGGAGACCCAGTACTTC
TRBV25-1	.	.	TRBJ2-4	CASSENRAENIQYF	TGTGCCAGCAGTGAAAACAGGGCGGAAAACATTCAGTACTTC
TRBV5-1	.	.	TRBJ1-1	CASSLWGDTEAFF	TGCGCCAGCAGCTTGTGGGGGGACACTGAAGCTTTCTTT
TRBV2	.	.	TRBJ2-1	CASGAAGTPVGEQFF	TGTGCCAGCGGAGCGGCAGGGACCCCGGTGGGGGAGCAGTTCTTC
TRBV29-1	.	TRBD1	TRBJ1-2	CSSRDRGPGYTF	TGCAGCTCCCGAGACAGGGGCCCTGGCTACACCTTC
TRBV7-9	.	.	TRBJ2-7	CASSLGEGQREQYF	TGTGCCAGCAGCCTGGGAGAAGGGCAGAGGGAGCAGTACTTC
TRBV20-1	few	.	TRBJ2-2	CSAPVGGAVYEELFF	TGCAGTGCCCCCGTGGGGGGGGCTGTCTACGAGGAGCTGTTTTTT
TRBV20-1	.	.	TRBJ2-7	CSAQGPSYEQYF	TGCAGTGCCCAGGGGCCGTCCTACGAGCAGTACTTC
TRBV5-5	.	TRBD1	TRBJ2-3	CASSSGTGTGDTQYF	TGTGCCAGCAGCAGTGGTACAGGGACAGGCGATACGCAGTATTTT
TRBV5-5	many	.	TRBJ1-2	CASSLAPGDYGYTF	TGTGCCAGCAGCTTGGCCCCGGGGGACTATGGCTACACCTTC
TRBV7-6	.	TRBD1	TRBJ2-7	CASSRYRGMVYEQYF	TGTGCCAGCAGCCGCTACAGGGGAATGGTCTACGAGCAGTACTTC
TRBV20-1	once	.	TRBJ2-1	CSARAGVSEQFF	TGCAGTGCTAGAGCCGGAGTCAGTGAGCAGTTCTTC
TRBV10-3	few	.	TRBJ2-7	CAISPDPQGEQYF	TGTGCCATCAGCCCTGACCCCCAGGGCGAGCAGTACTTC
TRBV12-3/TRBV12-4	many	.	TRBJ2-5	CASSLHGGKETQYF	TGTGCCAGCAGTTTGCACGGCGGGAAAGAGACCCAGTACTTC
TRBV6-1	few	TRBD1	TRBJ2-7	CASRRTGGYWEQYF	TGTGCCAGCCGACGGACAGGGGGCTACTGGGAGCAGTACTTC
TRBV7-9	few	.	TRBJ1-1	CASSLMGARGNEAFF	TGTGCCAGCAGCTTGATGGGGGCGCGAGGGAATGAAGCTTTCTTT
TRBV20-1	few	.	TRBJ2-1	CSANSYPGSSYNEQFF	TGCAGCGCTAACAGCTACCCAGGGAGCTCCTACAATGAGCAGTTCTTC
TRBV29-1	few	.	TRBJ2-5	CSSSGVRETQYF	TGCAGCTCTTCCGGGGTCCGAGAGACCCAGTACTTC
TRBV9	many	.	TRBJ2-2	CASSPFENTGELFF	TGTGCCAGCAGTCCCTTTGAGAACACCGGGGAGCTGTTTTTT
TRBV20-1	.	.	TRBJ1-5	CSARSGNQPQHF	TGCAGTGCTAGGTCGGGGAATCAGCCCCAGCATTTT
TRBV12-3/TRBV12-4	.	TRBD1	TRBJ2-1	CASRRDRSYNEQFF	TGTGCCAGCAGGAGGGACAGATCCTACAATGAGCAGTTCTTC
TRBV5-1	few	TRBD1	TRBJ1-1	CASSRQGVATEAFF	TGCGCCAGCAGCCGACAGGGGGTGGCCACTGAAGCTTTCTTT
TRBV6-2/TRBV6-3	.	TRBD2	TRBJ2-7	CASSSLAGGPSYEQYF	TGTGCCAGCAGCTCCTTAGCGGGAGGGCCCTCCTACGAGCAGTACTTC
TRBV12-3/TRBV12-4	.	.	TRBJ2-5	CASSLTPTSEYF	TGTGCCAGCAGTTTAACCCCGACTAGTGAATACTTC
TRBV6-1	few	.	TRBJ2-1	CASRRDTLSSYNEQFF	TGTGCCAGCAGGAGGGACACCTTGAGCTCCTACAATGAGCAGTTCTTC
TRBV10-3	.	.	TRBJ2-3	CAISESPEWGQLTDTQYF	TGTGCCATCAGTGAGTCCCCTGAGTGGGGACAACTCACAGATACGCAGTATTTT
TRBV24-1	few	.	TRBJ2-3	CATSTVGGQKRTDTQYF	TGTGCCACCTCCACGGTAGGGGGGCAGAAGCGCACAGATACGCAGTATTTT
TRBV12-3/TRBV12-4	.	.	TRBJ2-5	CASNNREETQYF	TGTGCCAGCAACAACAGGGAAGAGACCCAGTACTTC
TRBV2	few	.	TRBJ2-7	CASSGSTGSYEQYF	TGTGCCAGCAGTGGGTCGACAGGCTCCTACGAGCAGTACTTC
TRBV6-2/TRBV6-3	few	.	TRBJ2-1	CASHEAGLINNEQFF	TGTGCCAGCCATGAGGCGGGATTGATAAACAATGAGCAGTTCTTC
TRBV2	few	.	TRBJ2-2	CASSERWTGELFF	TGTGCCAGCAGTGAACGTTGGACCGGGGAGCTGTTTTTT
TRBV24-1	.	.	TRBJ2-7	CATSRGSSYEQYF	TGTGCCACCAGCAGGGGTTCCTCCTACGAGCAGTACTTC